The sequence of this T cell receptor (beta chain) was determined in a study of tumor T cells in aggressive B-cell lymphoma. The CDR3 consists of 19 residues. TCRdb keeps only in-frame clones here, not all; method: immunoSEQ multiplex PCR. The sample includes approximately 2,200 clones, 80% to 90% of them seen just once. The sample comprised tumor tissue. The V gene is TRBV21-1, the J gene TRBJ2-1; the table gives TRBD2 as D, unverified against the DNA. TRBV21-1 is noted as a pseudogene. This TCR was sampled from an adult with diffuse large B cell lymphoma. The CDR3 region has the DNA TGTGCCAGCAGCAAACCAGTCCGCCCTGGGCGGGATAGATCTCATGAGCAGTTCTTC. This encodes CASSKPVRPGRDRSHEQFF.